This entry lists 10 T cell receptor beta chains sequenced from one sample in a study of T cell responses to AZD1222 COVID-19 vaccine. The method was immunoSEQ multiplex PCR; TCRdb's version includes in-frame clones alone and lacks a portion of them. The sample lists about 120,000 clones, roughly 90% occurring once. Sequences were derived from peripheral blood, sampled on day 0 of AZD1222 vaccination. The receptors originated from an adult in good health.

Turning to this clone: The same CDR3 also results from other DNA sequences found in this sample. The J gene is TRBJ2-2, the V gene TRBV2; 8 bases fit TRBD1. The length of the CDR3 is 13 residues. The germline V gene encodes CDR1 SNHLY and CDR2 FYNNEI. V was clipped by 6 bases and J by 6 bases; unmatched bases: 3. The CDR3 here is CASRIQGAGELFF. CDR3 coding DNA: TGTGCCAGCAGGATACAGGGGGCCGGGGAGCTGTTTTTT.

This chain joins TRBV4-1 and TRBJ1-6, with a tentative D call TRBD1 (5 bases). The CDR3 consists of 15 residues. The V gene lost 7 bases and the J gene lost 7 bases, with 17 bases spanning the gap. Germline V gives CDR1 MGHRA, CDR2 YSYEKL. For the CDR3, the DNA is TGCGCCAGCACCAACCCCGGGACCGCAAATTCACCCCTCCACTTT. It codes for CASTNPGTANSPLHF.

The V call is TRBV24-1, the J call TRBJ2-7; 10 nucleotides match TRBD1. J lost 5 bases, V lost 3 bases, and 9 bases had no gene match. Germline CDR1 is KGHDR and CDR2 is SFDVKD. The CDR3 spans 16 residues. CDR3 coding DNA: TGTGCCACCAGTGATCGGGGACAGGGGTATGGTGACGAGCAGTACTTC. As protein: CATSDRGQGYGDEQYF.

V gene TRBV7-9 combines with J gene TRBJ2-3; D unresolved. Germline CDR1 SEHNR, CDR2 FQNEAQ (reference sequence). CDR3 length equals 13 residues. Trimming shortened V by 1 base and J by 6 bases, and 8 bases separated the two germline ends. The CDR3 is CASSLDPEDTQYF. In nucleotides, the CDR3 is TGTGCCAGCAGCTTAGACCCCGAGGATACGCAGTATTTT.

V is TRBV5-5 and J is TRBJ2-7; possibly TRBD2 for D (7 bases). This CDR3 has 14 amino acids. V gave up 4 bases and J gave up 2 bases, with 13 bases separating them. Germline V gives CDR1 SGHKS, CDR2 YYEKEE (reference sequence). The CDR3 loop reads CASSRGAGTYEQYF. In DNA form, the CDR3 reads TGTGCCAGCAGCCGGGGGGCAGGAACCTACGAGCAGTACTTC.

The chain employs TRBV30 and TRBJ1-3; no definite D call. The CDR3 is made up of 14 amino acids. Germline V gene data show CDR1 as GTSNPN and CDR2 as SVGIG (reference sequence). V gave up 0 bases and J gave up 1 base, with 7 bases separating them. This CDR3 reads CAWSVHTSGNTIYF. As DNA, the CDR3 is TGTGCCTGGAGTGTACACACTTCTGGAAACACCATATATTTT.

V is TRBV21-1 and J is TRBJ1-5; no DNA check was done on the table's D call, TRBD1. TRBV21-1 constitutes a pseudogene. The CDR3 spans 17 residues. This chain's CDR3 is CASSTQGQAYSNQPQHF. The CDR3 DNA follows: TGTGCCAGCAGCACCCAGGGACAGGCGTATAGCAATCAGCCCCAGCATTTT.

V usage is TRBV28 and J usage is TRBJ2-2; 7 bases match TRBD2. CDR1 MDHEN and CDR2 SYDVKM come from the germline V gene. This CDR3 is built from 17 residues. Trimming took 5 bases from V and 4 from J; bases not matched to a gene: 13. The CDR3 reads CASSPVVEAGSTGELFF. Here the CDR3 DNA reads TGTGCCAGCAGTCCCGTTGTTGAAGCGGGGAGCACCGGGGAGCTGTTTTTT.

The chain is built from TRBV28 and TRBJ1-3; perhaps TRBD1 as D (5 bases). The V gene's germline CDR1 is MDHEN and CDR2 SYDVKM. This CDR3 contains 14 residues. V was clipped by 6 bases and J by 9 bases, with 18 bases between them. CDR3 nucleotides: TGTGCCAGCAGCACCGGGAGGGATGGGGGCACCATATATTTT. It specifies CASSTGRDGGTIYF. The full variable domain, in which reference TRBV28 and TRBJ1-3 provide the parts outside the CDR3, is DVKVTQSSRYLVKRTGEKVFLECVQDMDHENMFWYRQDPGLGLRLIYFSYDVKMKEKGDIPEGYSVSREKKERFSLILESASTNQTSMYLCASSTGRDGGTIYFGEGSWLTVV.

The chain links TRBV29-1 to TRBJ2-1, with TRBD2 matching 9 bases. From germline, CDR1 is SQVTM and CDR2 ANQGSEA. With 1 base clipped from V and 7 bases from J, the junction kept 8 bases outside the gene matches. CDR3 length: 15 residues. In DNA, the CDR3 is TGCAGCGTTGAAGTGGCGGGGGGGCCTTTGAATGAGCAGTTCTTC. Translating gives CSVEVAGGPLNEQFF.